Following are 26 T cell receptor beta chains from one sample sequenced in a study of blood T cell repertoires in COVID-19. TCRdb's copy holds only in-frame clones and misses some; the assay was immunoSEQ multiplex PCR. The sample shows around 200,000 clones, 85% to 90% of them seen only once. Sequencing was done on a sample of PBMCs or T cells enriched from blood (not recorded which). The origin of the receptors is a man between 40 and 49 years old who had recovered from COVID-19.

This chain connects TRBV3-1 (or the pseudogene TRBV3-2) to TRBJ1-1, with D possibly being TRBD1 (5 bases). Per the germline V gene, CDR1 is LGHDT and CDR2 is YNNKEL (reference sequence). The CDR3 sequence is 11 residues long. Between the trimmed V and J ends, which lost 2 bases and 9 bases, there was a span of 7 bases. CDR3 bases: TGTGCCAGCAGCCAACAGGGAAAAGCTTTCTTT. Protein: CASSQQGKAFF.

The chain recombines TRBV27 with TRBJ1-2; 8 bases agree with TRBD1. The V gene end was trimmed by 6 bases and the J gene end by 4 bases; junction bases not matched to a gene: 19. CDR1 is MNHEY, CDR2 SMNVEV, per germline (reference sequence). The CDR3 spans 18 residues. Here the CDR3 DNA reads TGTGCCAGCAGCAGGAACCTCGGGACAGGAGATCACCTCTATGGCTACACCTTC. Its protein product is CASSRNLGTGDHLYGYTF.

The V and J genes are TRBV11-2 and TRBJ1-1, with 8 bases that match TRBD1. Trimming removed 4 bases from V and 4 bases from J; junction bases left unmatched: 2. Germline V CDR1 and CDR2: SGHAT, FQNNGV. This CDR3 contains 13 residues. The CDR3 spells CASSWTGITEAFF. The CDR3 DNA is TGTGCCAGCAGCTGGACAGGGATCACTGAAGCTTTCTTT.

The rearrangement joins TRBV25-1 to TRBJ1-3, with D possibly matching TRBD1 (6 bases). The CDR3 is made up of 15 amino acids. Germline V gene lookup returns CDR1 MGHDK and CDR2 SYGVNS. V dropped 4 bases and J dropped 2 bases, with 12 bases sitting between them. CDR3 sequence: CASSGTAPTGNTIYF. CDR3 DNA sequence: TGTGCCAGCAGTGGGACAGCCCCTACTGGAAACACCATATATTTT.

This chain joins TRBV14 and TRBJ1-3, with D hard to call. The V end lost 0 bases, the J end lost 4 bases, and 7 bases lay between the germline ends. This CDR3 has 14 amino acids. Per the germline V gene, CDR1 is SGHDN and CDR2 is FVKESK. DNA of the CDR3: TGTGCCAGCAGCCAAGATATCCCCGGAAACACCATATATTTT. It translates to CASSQDIPGNTIYF.

The genes are TRBV5-8 and TRBJ1-2; no clear D gene. From germline, CDR1 is SGHTS and CDR2 YDEGEE. Trimming pared 5 bases from V and 3 bases from J, leaving 14 bases between. The CDR3 totals 14 residues. This CDR3 is CASSYMDFDYGYTF. CDR3 nucleotide sequence: TGTGCCAGCAGTTACATGGACTTCGACTATGGCTACACCTTC.

The chain employs TRBV28 and TRBJ2-6; D gene unclear. Trimming left V 5 bases short and J 1 base short, with 6 bases between. The CDR3 covers 14 residues. Per germline, CDR1 MDHEN and CDR2 SYDVKM. The CDR3 DNA reads TGTGCCAGCAGTATCCTTTCTGGGGCCAACGTCCTGACTTTC. Its protein is CASSILSGANVLTF.

The rearrangement links TRBV6-2 or TRBV6-3 to TRBJ1-1; tentative D call: TRBD1 (6 bases). CDR1 and CDR2 (germline): MNHEY, SVGEGT. The CDR3 extends over 14 amino acids. V lost 4 bases to trimming and J lost 6 bases, with 15 bases between them. In DNA, the CDR3 is TGTGCCAGCAGTTTCCGGACAGATCGGGCTGAAGCTTTCTTT. Translated, it gives CASSFRTDRAEAFF.

The chain uses TRBV18 and TRBJ1-2; D is perhaps TRBD1 (6 bases). The germline CDR1 and CDR2 sequences are KGHSH and LQKENI. This CDR3 has 17 amino acids. Trimming shortened V by 6 bases and J by 1 base, and 21 bases separated the two germline ends. CDR3 DNA: TGTGCCAGCTCCCCTTCCCAGGGGAATCTCCATAACTATGGCTACACCTTC. This encodes CASSPSQGNLHNYGYTF.

The chain has TRBV19 and TRBJ1-2, with D unresolved. CDR3 length: 14 amino acids. V gave up 3 bases and J gave up 6 bases, with 14 bases separating them. In germline, CDR1 is LNHDA, CDR2 SQIVND (reference sequence). CDR3 amino acids: CASSMYARSNGYTF. As DNA, the CDR3 is TGTGCCAGTAGTATGTACGCCAGGTCCAATGGCTACACCTTC.

This chain joins TRBV5-1 and TRBJ2-5; D is possibly TRBD2 (6 bases). Looked up from germline, CDR1 is SGHRS and CDR2 is YFSETQ. V lost 5 bases, J lost 0 bases, and 11 bases lay in between. This CDR3 region has 14 residues. The CDR3 protein is CASRGGGNQETQYF. The DNA for the CDR3 is TGCGCCAGCAGGGGTGGGGGGAACCAAGAGACCCAGTACTTC. The entire variable domain, with the rest obtained from reference TRBV5-1 and TRBJ2-5, is as follows: KAGVTQTPRYLIKTRGQQVTLSCSPISGHRSVSWYQQTPGQGLQFLFEYFSETQRNKGNFPGRFSGRQFSNSRSEMNVSTLELGDSALYLCASRGGGNQETQYFGPGTRLLVL.

V and J are TRBV27 and TRBJ1-1; D possibly corresponds to TRBD1 (6 bases). Germline V CDR1 and CDR2: MNHEY, SMNVEV (reference sequence). Between the trimmed V and J ends, which lost 3 bases and 0 bases, there was a span of 8 bases. This CDR3 has 14 amino acids. CDR3 loop: CASSFTGMNTEAFF. CDR3 DNA sequence: TGTGCCAGCAGTTTTACAGGGATGAACACTGAAGCTTTCTTT.

V and J are TRBV21-1 and TRBJ2-7; the D call in the table, TRBD2, was not verified against the DNA. TRBV21-1 is classified as a pseudogene. This CDR3 spans 16 amino acids. The DNA of the CDR3 is TGTGCCAGCAGCAAAGGTAAGGGTGGGAGCTCCTACGAGCAGTACTTC. Protein sequence: CASSKGKGGSSYEQYF.

The V and J genes are TRBV7-2 and TRBJ2-3, with 8 bases fitting TRBD2. J gave up 9 bases and V 5 bases, and 4 bases lay outside the gene matches. The CDR3 is 12 residues long. Per the germline V gene, CDR1 is SGHTA and CDR2 is FQGNSA. CDR3 nucleotide sequence: TGTGCCAGCAGCCCAACTAGCGGAACGCAGTATTTT. Protein product: CASSPTSGTQYF.

This clone was picked up one time. The V gene is TRBV9, the J gene TRBJ1-1; weak D call: TRBD1 (5 bases). Trimming removed 3 bases from V and 5 bases from J, with 11 bases in between. Germline V gene data show CDR1 as SGDLS and CDR2 as YYNGEE. CDR3 length equals 13 residues. CDR3 sequence reads: CASSGGQTTEAFF. The CDR3 DNA follows: TGTGCCAGCAGCGGCGGACAAACTACTGAAGCTTTCTTT.

This chain joins TRBV3-1 (or the pseudogene TRBV3-2) and TRBJ1-6; a possible D gene is TRBD1 (5 bases). Trimming removed 8 bases at V and 8 bases at J, with 13 bases between. The V gene's germline CDR1 is LGHDT and CDR2 YNNKEL (reference sequence). The CDR3 covers 13 residues. CDR3 nucleotides: TGTGCCAGCGGGGGGGACGGAGATTCACCCCTCCACTTT. Amino acids: CASGGDGDSPLHF.

This chain joins TRBV5-1 and TRBJ2-5; 8 bases fit TRBD2. The length of the CDR3 is 16 residues. Germline trimming cut 2 bases from V and 4 bases from J; bases unmatched to any gene: 10. The germline gives CDR1 SGHRS, CDR2 YFSETQ. CDR3 nucleotides: TGCGCCAGCAGCTTCAGAATCGGGGGGGCCATAGAGACCCAGTACTTC. Translation gives CASSFRIGGAIETQYF.

This clone was found once. The rearrangement uses TRBV5-1 and TRBJ2-1; 7 bases fit TRBD2. Germline V gene lookup returns CDR1 SGHRS and CDR2 YFSETQ. After removal of 6 bases from V and 0 bases from J, the junction contained 9 bases not matched to a gene. The CDR3 has 16 amino acids. DNA for the CDR3: TGCGCCAGCACTAGCGGTTTTGTTAGCTCCTACAATGAGCAGTTCTTC. It is translated as CASTSGFVSSYNEQFF.

The chain couples TRBV28 to TRBJ2-7; a weak D match, TRBD2 (6 bases). The V gene's germline CDR1 is MDHEN and CDR2 SYDVKM. V shed 6 bases and J shed 6 bases, with 21 bases lying between them. The CDR3 is 15 amino acids. CDR3 DNA sequence: TGTGCCAGCAGGAGGACGGGACTCCCTGCCGGCGAGCAGTACTTC. This gives the protein CASRRTGLPAGEQYF. The full variable domain, completed using reference TRBV28 and TRBJ2-7, is DVKVTQSSRYLVKRTGEKVFLECVQDMDHENMFWYRQDPGLGLRLIYFSYDVKMKEKGDIPEGYSVSREKKERFSLILESASTNQTSMYLCASRRTGLPAGEQYFGPGTRLTVT.

The chain combines TRBV9 with TRBJ1-3; D is ambiguous. Germline V lookup: CDR1 SGDLS, CDR2 YYNGEE. Trimming left V 0 bases short and J 0 bases short, with 10 bases between. The CDR3 consists of 16 residues. CDR3 loop: CASSVGPESSGNTIYF. The CDR3, as DNA: TGTGCCAGCAGCGTAGGGCCGGAGAGCTCTGGAAACACCATATATTTT.

The chain combines TRBV3-1 (or the pseudogene TRBV3-2) with TRBJ2-2; TRBD2 matches 14 bases. From germline, CDR1 is LGHDT and CDR2 YNNKEL (reference sequence). This CDR3 has 18 residues. J was trimmed by 6 bases and V by 4 bases; bases with no gene match: 10. In nucleotides, the CDR3 is TGTGCCAGCAGCCTATTGACTAGCGGGAGGGCCTCCGCCGGGGAGCTGTTTTTT. Residues: CASSLLTSGRASAGELFF.

The chain links TRBV7-9 to TRBJ2-2; 7 bases align to TRBD1. This CDR3 comprises 15 residues. V lost 3 bases to trimming and J lost 4 bases; unmatched junction nucleotides: 5. CDR1 is SEHNR and CDR2 is FQNEAQ in the germline V gene (reference sequence). CDR3 sequence reads: CASSFSRGPTGELFF. The DNA for the CDR3 is TGTGCCAGCAGCTTCTCGAGGGGGCCCACCGGGGAGCTGTTTTTT.

The V gene is TRBV4-1, the J gene TRBJ1-2; no clear D. Germline V gene lookup returns CDR1 MGHRA and CDR2 YSYEKL. V lost 2 bases and J 5 bases, leaving 15 bases between the germline ends. CDR3 length: 15 amino acids. The CDR3 DNA reads TGCGCCAGCAGCCAATACCAGGAGAGAGGGTATGGCTACACCTTC. Translated, it gives CASSQYQERGYGYTF.

The rearrangement joins TRBV11-2 to TRBJ2-4, with 8 bases fitting TRBD2. Germline V gives CDR1 SGHAT, CDR2 FQNNGV. Trimming at V came to 5 bases and at J to 9 bases, leaving 9 bases not matched to a gene. The CDR3 has 14 residues. The CDR3 coding sequence is TGTGCCAGCAGCGATCCGGGACTAGGAAGCATTCAGTACTTC. This gives the protein CASSDPGLGSIQYF.

This clone occurred a few times. Other DNA sequences of this sample code for an identical CDR3. This chain links TRBV28 with TRBJ2-7; D is undetermined. Trimming removed 3 bases at V and 3 bases at J, with 3 bases between. CDR3 length: 11 amino acids. Germline CDR1 MDHEN, CDR2 SYDVKM. The DNA of the CDR3 is TGTGCCAGCAGTTTTATCTACGAGCAGTACTTC. This translates into CASSFIYEQYF.

This clone has a handful of counts. The chain combines TRBV2 with TRBJ1-3; maybe TRBD1 (5 bases). Germline-derived CDR1 and CDR2 are SNHLY and FYNNEI. Trimming left V 4 bases short and J 0 bases short, with 16 bases between. CDR3 length: 17 residues. CDR3 in amino acids: CASSGGVLISSGNTIYF. CDR3 bases: TGTGCCAGCAGTGGGGGGGTTCTGATTTCCTCTGGAAACACCATATATTTT.